This TCR beta chain is drawn from a study of T cells in Graves' hyperthyroidism and ophthalmopathy. Amplified regions were TCR beta CDR3 sequences from RNA transcripts. When the TCR CDR3 underwent first-round RT-PCR, the HTBI primer set was used. MiXCR, applied by TCRdb to the multiplex PCR reads, yields one record per CDR3 protein. The table includes 480,000 or so distinct CDR3 sequences, 35% to 50% detected once. This clonotype has ten or more counts. Antigen specificity is unknown. Study-wide findings and caveats: A median roughly 6.6 months before onset, the model predicted ophthalmopathy.

V was cut by 5 bases and J by 5 bases, with 16 bases left in between. Germline CDR1 reads SGHRS; CDR2 reads YFSETQ. The length of the CDR3 is 14 residues. Diagnosing involved the use of clinical symptoms, serum thyroxine and TRAb, thyroid ultrasound and orbital computed tomography. Sequenced input: peripheral blood or thyroid tissue (not recorded which). The chain couples TRBV5-1 to TRBJ1-2; tentatively, D is TRBD1 (5 bases). The receptor was derived from an adult woman with Graves' disease, either hyperthyroidism or ophthalmopathy (not recorded which). Here the CDR3 reads CASRDQGAKYGYTF. CDR3 nucleotides: TGCGCCAGCAGAGACCAAGGGGCGAAGTATGGCTACACCTTC.